These T cell receptor beta chains were read from a single sample in a study of blood T cell repertoires in COVID-19. This table comes from immunoSEQ multiplex PCR, and its TCRdb copy is limited to in-frame clones, with some not included. The sample shows about 200,000 clones, about nine tenths of them seen only once. The sequencing sample was made of peripheral blood. Receptor source: a woman aged 35 to 49 with acute or convalescent COVID-19. Each CDR3 is given with its conserved first and last residue. The D gene is left open where the match is weak. Clone size, where shown, is once, few, many, or a class for clones that have expanded.

>TRBD1|NA|TRBV2|TRBJ1-5
TGTGCCAGCAGTACAGGGGGTACTCAGCCCCAGCATTTT
CASSTGGTQPQHF
>NA|NA|TRBV19|TRBJ1-1
TGTGCCAGCCGGTACAGACAGGCGAACACTGAAGCTTTCTTT
CASRYRQANTEAFF
>NA|once|TRBV6-5|TRBJ2-3
TGTGCCAGCAGTTACCCCGAGGCAGATACGCAGTATTTT
CASSYPEADTQYF
>TRBD2|NA|TRBV19|TRBJ2-1
TGTGCCAGTAGTAAGGGACTAGCGGCGGAGCAGTTCTTC
CASSKGLAAEQFF
>NA|NA|TRBV5-6|TRBJ1-5
TGTGCCAGCAGTTATAAAGACGGGAGCCACAATCAGCCCCAGCATTTT
CASSYKDGSHNQPQHF
>TRBD2|once|TRBV11-2|TRBJ2-3
TGTGCCAGCAGCTTAGACCTTCCCTGGGGGGGAGCTAGCACAGATACGCAGTATTTT
CASSLDLPWGGASTDTQYF
>NA|NA|TRBV5-1|TRBJ2-6
TGCGCCAGCAGCAAGGGGGCTGGGGCCAACGTCCTGACTTTC
CASSKGAGANVLTF
>NA|once|TRBV5-8|TRBJ1-4
TGTGCCAGCAACCTTCCCGGACCGGGGGAAAAACTGTTTTTT
CASNLPGPGEKLFF
>TRBD1|NA|TRBV14|TRBJ2-1
TGTGCCAGCAGCCAAATTCGATTTGGGACAGGGAGAACATTCGGGGAGTTCTTC
CASSQIRFGTGRTFGEFF
>NA|NA|TRBV28|TRBJ1-1
TGTGCCAGCAGTTTGGTCGGTTTGAACACTGAAGCTTTCTTT
CASSLVGLNTEAFF
>NA|once|TRBV24-1|TRBJ1-5
TGTGCCACCAGTGCCCCCGGAGGGTGGAATCAGCCCCAGCATTTT
CATSAPGGWNQPQHF
>TRBD1|NA|TRBV27|TRBJ1-2
TGTGCCAGCTTTAGCTCGACAGGGACTAACTATGGCTACACCTTC
CASFSSTGTNYGYTF
>NA|NA|TRBV25-1|TRBJ1-4
TGTGCCAGCAGTGAACAGGGAAGAGGTGAAAAACTGTTTTTT
CASSEQGRGEKLFF
>TRBD2|NA|TRBV7-3|TRBJ2-5
TGTGCCAGCAGCTTAGCGGGGGGGCCGCCCCAGTACTTC
CASSLAGGPPQYF
>NA|NA|TRBV5-1|TRBJ1-1
TGCGCCAGCAGCTTGTCTGCGATGGACACTGAAGCTTTCTTT
CASSLSAMDTEAFF
>NA|once|TRBV7-8|TRBJ2-1
TGTGCCAGCAGCTTAGAGGGTAGCGGCACCTACAATGAGCAGTTCTTC
CASSLEGSGTYNEQFF
>TRBD2|NA|TRBV3-1/TRBV3-2|TRBJ2-5
TGTGCCAGCAGCCGCACTAGCGGGGGGCGTCAAGAGACCCAGTACTTC
CASSRTSGGRQETQYF
>NA|NA|TRBV9|TRBJ2-2
TGTGCCAGCAGCCCCCCCCCTGCGAGAAACACCGGGGAGCTGTTTTTT
CASSPPPARNTGELFF
>NA|NA|TRBV24-1|TRBJ2-6
TGTGCCACCAGTGACCCCCAAGGACCCGGGAAAGGGGCCAACGTCCTGACTTTC
CATSDPQGPGKGANVLTF
>NA|NA|TRBV6-1|TRBJ1-6
TGTGCCAGCAGTGAAGTCGGACAGTATAATTCACCCCTCCACTTT
CASSEVGQYNSPLHF
>NA|NA|TRBV7-2|TRBJ2-3
TGTGCCAGCACCCAGCGGGGCACAGATACGCAGTATTTT
CASTQRGTDTQYF
>NA|NA|TRBV30|TRBJ2-2
TGTGCCTGGAGGACAGCGAACACCGGGGAGCTGTTTTTT
CAWRTANTGELFF
>TRBD2|NA|TRBV25-1|TRBJ2-1
TGTGCCACACAAAAGCGGGGGGGCTCCTACAATGAGCAGTTCTTC
CATQKRGGSYNEQFF
>NA|NA|TRBV7-3|TRBJ2-5
TGTGCCAGCAGCCCCGGAGGATCCGTGGCGGAGACCCAGTACTTC
CASSPGGSVAETQYF
>NA|NA|TRBV12-5|TRBJ1-1
TGTGCTAGCCACAGGTCGGTGAACACTGAAGCTTTCTTT
CASHRSVNTEAFF
>TRBD1|NA|TRBV14|TRBJ1-2
TGTGCCAGCAGCCAAGATCCGGGACAGCGCCGGGGCTATGGCTACACCTTC
CASSQDPGQRRGYGYTF
>NA|once|TRBV24-1|TRBJ1-4
TGTGCCACCAGTGACCGGACAGCAACTAATGAAAAACTGTTTTTT
CATSDRTATNEKLFF
>NA|NA|TRBV7-2|TRBJ1-2
TGTGCCAGCAGCTTAGGGGGCCTATTGAAGGGGCTAAATGGCTACACCTTC
CASSLGGLLKGLNGYTF
>NA|NA|TRBV7-2|TRBJ2-1
TGTGCCAGCAGCCAACCGGTGCGCGGTGCACTTAATGAGCAGTTCTTC
CASSQPVRGALNEQFF
>NA|NA|TRBV6-5|TRBJ1-2
TGTGCCAGCAGCCCCCAGGAGGGCGATAGAGGCTACACCTTC
CASSPQEGDRGYTF
>NA|few|TRBV7-9|TRBJ1-1
TGTGCCAGCAGCCCTGGACTAGGGGCCAGGGTGGACACTGAAGCTTTCTTT
CASSPGLGARVDTEAFF
>NA|NA|TRBV2|TRBJ1-5
TGTGCCACAGGCCAGGGAGGCCAGCCCCAGCATTTT
CATGQGGQPQHF
>NA|few|TRBV7-3|TRBJ2-2
TGTGCCAGCAGCTTATTGGCCCGGAACACCGGGGAGCTGTTTTTT
CASSLLARNTGELFF
>NA|NA|TRBV19|TRBJ1-1
TGTGCCAGTATGGGGCGGCAGGGGAACACTGAAGCTTTCTTT
CASMGRQGNTEAFF
>TRBD1|once|TRBV5-1|TRBJ2-1
TGCGCCAGCAGCATCAACAGGGGGCCCTACAATGAGCAGTTCTTC
CASSINRGPYNEQFF
>NA|NA|TRBV7-2|TRBJ1-2
TGTGCCAGCAGCTTAGCCCTCTCCGGGAACTATGGCTACACCTTC
CASSLALSGNYGYTF
>NA|NA|TRBV7-3|TRBJ2-1
TGTGCCAGCAGCCCCTTGGGTGGTCGGGATGAGCAGTTCTTC
CASSPLGGRDEQFF
>TRBD2|few|TRBV7-3|TRBJ2-1
TGTGCCAGCAGCCTACCCTTCGGACTAGCGGGGGGGCAAAACAATGAGCAGTTCTTC
CASSLPFGLAGGQNNEQFF
>TRBD1|NA|TRBV12-5|TRBJ1-5
TGTGCTAGTGGCAACACCCACTCCACAGGGGACAATCAGCCCCAGCATTTT
CASGNTHSTGDNQPQHF
>NA|NA|TRBV13|TRBJ2-3
TGTGCCAGCAGCTTAGGCCTAAGGAGCTTTGAAGGTACGCAGTATTTT
CASSLGLRSFEGTQYF